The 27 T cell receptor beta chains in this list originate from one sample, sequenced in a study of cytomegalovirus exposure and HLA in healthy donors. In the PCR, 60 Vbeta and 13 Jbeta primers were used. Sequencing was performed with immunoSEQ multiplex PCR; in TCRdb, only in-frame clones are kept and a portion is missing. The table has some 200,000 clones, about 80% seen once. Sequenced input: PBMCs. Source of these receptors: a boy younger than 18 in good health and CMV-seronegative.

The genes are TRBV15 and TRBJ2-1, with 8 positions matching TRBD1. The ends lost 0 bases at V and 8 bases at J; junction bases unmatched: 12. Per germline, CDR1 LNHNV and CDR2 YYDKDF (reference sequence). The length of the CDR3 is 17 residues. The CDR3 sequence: CATSRDKGEDRAHEQFF. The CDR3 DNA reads TGTGCCACCAGCAGAGATAAAGGGGAGGACAGGGCCCATGAGCAGTTCTTC.

This chain's CDR3 is CSAKQGASPSGNTIYF. CDR3 bases: TGCAGCGCTAAACAGGGGGCGAGCCCCTCTGGAAACACCATATATTTT. V is TRBV29-1 and J is TRBJ1-3; 9 bases are a match to TRBD1. The CDR3 has 16 amino acids. Germline CDR1 reads SQVTM; CDR2 reads ANQGSEA. V was clipped by 7 bases and J by 0 bases; unmatched bases: 10.

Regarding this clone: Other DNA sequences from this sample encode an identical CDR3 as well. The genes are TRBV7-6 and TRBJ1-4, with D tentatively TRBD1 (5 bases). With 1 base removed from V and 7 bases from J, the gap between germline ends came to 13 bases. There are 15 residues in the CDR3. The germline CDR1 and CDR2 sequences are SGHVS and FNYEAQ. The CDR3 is CASSLGGGDSEKLFF. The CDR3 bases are TGTGCCAGCAGCTTAGGTGGGGGGGATTCTGAAAAACTGTTTTTT.

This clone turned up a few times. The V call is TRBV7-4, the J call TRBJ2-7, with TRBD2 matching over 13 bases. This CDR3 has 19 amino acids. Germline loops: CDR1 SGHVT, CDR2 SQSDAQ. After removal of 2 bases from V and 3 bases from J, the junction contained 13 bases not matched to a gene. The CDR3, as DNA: TGTGCCAGCAGCTTATATGATACTAGCGGGAGGGAATCGTACTACGAGCAGTACTTC. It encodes CASSLYDTSGRESYYEQYF.

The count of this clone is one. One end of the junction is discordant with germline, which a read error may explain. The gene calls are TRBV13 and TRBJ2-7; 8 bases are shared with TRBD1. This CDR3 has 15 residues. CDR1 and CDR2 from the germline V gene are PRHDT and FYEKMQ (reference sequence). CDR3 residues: CASSSPKVGDRSRDF. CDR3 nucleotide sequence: TGTGCCAGCAGCTCCCCCAAAGTGGGGGACAGGTCGCGGGACTTC.

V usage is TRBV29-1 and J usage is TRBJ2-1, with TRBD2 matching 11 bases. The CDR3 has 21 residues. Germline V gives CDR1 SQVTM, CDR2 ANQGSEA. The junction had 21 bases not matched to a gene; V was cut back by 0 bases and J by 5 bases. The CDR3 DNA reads TGCAGCGTTGAAGATCTTCTAGCGGGAGGCCTAAACCTTCAATACCACAATGAGCAGTTCTTC. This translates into CSVEDLLAGGLNLQYHNEQFF.

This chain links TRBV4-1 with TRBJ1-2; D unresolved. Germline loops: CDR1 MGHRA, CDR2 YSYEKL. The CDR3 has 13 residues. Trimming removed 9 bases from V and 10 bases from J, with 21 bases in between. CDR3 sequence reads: CASSLYDRVNYTF. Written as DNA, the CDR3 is TGCGCCAGTTCGCTTTACGATCGGGTGAACTACACCTTC.

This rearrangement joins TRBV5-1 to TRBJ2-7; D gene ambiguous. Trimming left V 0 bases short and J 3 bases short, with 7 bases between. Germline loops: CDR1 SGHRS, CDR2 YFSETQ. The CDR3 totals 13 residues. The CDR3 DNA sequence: TGCGCCAGCAGCTTGGTTCTAGACTACGAGCAGTACTTC. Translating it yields CASSLVLDYEQYF.

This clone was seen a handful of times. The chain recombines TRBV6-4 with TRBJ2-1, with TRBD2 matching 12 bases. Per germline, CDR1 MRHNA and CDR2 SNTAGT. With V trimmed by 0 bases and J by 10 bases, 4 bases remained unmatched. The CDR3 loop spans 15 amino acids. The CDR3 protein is CASSDSTSGGMEQFF. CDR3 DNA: TGTGCCAGCAGTGACTCGACTAGCGGGGGTATGGAGCAGTTCTTC.

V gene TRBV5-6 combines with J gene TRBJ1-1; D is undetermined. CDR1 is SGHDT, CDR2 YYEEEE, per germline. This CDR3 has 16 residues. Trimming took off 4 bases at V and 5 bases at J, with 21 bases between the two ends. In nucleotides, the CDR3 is TGTGCCAGCAGCCTGGTCTTAGGGCCAGGAGGGACTGAAGCTTTCTTT. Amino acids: CASSLVLGPGGTEAFF.

Written as DNA, the CDR3 is TGTGCCAGCAGCTTGGGGTTGGGACAGCTCGGTAATCAGCCCCAGCATTTT. This encodes CASSLGLGQLGNQPQHF. This chain joins TRBV5-6 and TRBJ1-5, with 7 bases fitting TRBD1. The CDR3 consists of 17 residues. The germline CDR1 and CDR2 sequences are SGHDT and YYEEEE. After removal of 0 bases from V and 4 bases from J, the junction contained 10 bases not matched to a gene.

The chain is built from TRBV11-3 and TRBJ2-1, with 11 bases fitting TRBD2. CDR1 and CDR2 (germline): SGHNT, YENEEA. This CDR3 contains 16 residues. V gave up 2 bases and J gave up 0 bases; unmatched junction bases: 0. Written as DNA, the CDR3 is TGTGCCAGCAGCTTAACTAGCGGGAGCTCCTACAATGAGCAGTTCTTC. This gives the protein CASSLTSGSSYNEQFF.

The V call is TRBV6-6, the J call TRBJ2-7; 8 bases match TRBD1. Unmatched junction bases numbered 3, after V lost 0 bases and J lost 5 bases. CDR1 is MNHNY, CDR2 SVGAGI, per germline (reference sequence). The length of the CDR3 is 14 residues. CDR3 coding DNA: TGTGCCAGCAGTTACTCGAACAGGGGGAACGAGCAGTACTTC. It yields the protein CASSYSNRGNEQYF.

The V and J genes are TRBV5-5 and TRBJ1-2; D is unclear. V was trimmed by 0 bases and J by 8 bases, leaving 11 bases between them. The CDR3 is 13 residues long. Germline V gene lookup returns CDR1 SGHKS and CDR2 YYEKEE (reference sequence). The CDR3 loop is CASSLGRVDGYTF. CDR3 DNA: TGTGCCAGCAGCTTGGGGAGGGTCGACGGCTACACCTTC.

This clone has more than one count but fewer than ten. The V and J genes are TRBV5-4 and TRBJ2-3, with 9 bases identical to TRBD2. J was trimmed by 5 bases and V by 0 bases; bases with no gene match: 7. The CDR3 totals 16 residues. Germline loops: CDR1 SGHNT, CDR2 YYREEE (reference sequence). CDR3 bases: TGTGCCAGCAGCTTGGTTGGCGGGGGGGCGGGAGATACGCAGTATTTT. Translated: CASSLVGGGAGDTQYF.

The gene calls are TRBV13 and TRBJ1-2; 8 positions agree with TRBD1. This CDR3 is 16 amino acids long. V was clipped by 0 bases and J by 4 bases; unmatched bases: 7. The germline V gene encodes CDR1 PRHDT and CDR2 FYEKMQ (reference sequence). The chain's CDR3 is CASSLGRQGTIYGYTF. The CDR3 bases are TGTGCCAGCAGCTTAGGCCGACAGGGGACCATCTATGGCTACACCTTC.

This CDR3 reads CAWSPGIESSPLHF. For the CDR3, the DNA is TGTGCCTGGAGTCCCGGTATTGAGAGTTCACCCCTCCACTTT. V and J are TRBV30 and TRBJ1-6; D unresolved. Looked up from germline, CDR1 is GTSNPN and CDR2 is SVGIG (reference sequence). Trimming took off 2 bases at V and 9 bases at J, with 14 bases between the two ends. CDR3 size: 14 residues.

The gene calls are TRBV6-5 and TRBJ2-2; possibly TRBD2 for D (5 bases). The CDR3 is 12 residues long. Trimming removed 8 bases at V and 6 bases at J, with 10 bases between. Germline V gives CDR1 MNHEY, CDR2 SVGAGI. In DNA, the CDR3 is TGTGCCAGCGGGAGACGTCCCGGGGAGCTGTTTTTT. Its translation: CASGRRPGELFF.

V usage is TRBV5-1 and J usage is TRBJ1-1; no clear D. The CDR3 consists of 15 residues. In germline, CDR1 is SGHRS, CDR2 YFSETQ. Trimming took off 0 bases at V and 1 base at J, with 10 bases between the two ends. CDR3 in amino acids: CASSLDPLRNTEAFF. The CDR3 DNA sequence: TGCGCCAGCAGCTTGGACCCTTTGAGGAACACTGAAGCTTTCTTT.

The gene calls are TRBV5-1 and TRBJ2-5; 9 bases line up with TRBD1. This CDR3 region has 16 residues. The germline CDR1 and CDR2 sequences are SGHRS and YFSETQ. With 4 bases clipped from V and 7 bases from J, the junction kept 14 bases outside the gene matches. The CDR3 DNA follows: TGCGCCAGCAGCCCAACTGGGACAGGGTGGATAGGGACCCAGTACTTC. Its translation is CASSPTGTGWIGTQYF.

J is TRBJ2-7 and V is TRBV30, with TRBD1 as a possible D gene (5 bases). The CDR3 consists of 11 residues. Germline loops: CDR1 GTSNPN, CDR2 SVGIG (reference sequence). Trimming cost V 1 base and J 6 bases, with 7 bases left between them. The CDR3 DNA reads TGTGCCTGGAGTGCCGACAGCGAGCAGTACTTC. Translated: CAWSADSEQYF.

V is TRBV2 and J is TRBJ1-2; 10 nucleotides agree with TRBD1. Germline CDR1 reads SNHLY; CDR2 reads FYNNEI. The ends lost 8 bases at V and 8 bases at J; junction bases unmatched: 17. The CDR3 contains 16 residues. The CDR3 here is CASVGTGALLANGYTF. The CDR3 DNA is TGTGCCAGCGTCGGGACAGGGGCCCTTTTGGCCAACGGCTACACCTTC. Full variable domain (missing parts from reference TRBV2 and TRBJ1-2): EPEVTQTPSHQVTQMGQEVILRCVPISNHLYFYWYRQILGQKVEFLVSFYNNEISEKSEIFDDQFSVERPDGSNFTLKIRSTKLEDSAMYFCASVGTGALLANGYTFGSGTRLTVV.

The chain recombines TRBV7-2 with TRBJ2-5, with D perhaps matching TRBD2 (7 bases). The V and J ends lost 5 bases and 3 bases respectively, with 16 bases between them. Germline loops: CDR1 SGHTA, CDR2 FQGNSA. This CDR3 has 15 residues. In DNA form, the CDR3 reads TGTGCCAGCAGCGGAAGAGGGGGGGGCGAAGAGACCCAGTACTTC. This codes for CASSGRGGGEETQYF.

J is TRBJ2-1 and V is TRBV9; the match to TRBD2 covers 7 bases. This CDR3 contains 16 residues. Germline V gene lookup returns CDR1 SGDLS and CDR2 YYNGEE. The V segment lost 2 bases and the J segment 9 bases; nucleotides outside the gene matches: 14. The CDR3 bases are TGTGCCAGCAGCGTGCGCGCTAGCGGCCCCAGAGTTGAGCAGTTCTTC. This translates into CASSVRASGPRVEQFF.

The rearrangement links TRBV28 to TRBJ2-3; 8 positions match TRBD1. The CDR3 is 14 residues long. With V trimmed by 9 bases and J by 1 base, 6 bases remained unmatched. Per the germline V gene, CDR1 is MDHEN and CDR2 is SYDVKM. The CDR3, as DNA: TGTGCCAGTCTGGACAGGGAGGGCACAGATACGCAGTATTTT. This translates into CASLDREGTDTQYF.

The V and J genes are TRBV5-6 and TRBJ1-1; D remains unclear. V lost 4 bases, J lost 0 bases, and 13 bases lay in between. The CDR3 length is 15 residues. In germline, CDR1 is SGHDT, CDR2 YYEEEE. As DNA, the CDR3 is TGTGCCAGCAGCCTTCCAGGCTCCATGAACACTGAAGCTTTCTTT. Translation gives CASSLPGSMNTEAFF. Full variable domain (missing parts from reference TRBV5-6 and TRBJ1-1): DAGVTQSPTHLIKTRGQQVTLRCSPKSGHDTVSWYQQALGQGPQFIFQYYEEEERQRGNFPDRFSGHQFPNYSSELNVNALLLGDSALYLCASSLPGSMNTEAFFGQGTRLTVV.

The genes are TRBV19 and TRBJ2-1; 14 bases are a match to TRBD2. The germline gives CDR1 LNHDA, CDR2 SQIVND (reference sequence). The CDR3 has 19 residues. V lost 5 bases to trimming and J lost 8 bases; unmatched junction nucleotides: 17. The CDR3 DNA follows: TGTGCCAGTAGTCAGCAACCGGGACTAGCGGGGGCCCCCCCACATGAGCAGTTCTTC. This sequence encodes CASSQQPGLAGAPPHEQFF.